These T cell receptor beta chains were read from a single sample in a study of T cell responses to AZD1222 COVID-19 vaccine. Using immunoSEQ multiplex PCR, the repertoire was profiled, and TCRdb retains in-frame clones only, with some absent. The sample lists 150,000 to 170,000 clones, 85% to 90% occurring once. The material was peripheral blood, obtained on day 0 of MenACWY control vaccination. The receptors derive from an adult in good health. Both conserved end residues are part of each CDR3. Each record gives: V gene, CDR3 protein.

TRBV10-2,CASSESTHKGGNTEAFF
TRBV9,CASSEGPYEYNEQFF
TRBV27,CASRRTLSVDTQYF
TRBV11-3,CASSLSSGAYNEQFF
TRBV6-1,CASSELGGGSNEKLFF
TRBV7-8,CASSLGVAGELFF
TRBV7-9,CASSNPGLAGAVNEQFF
TRBV7-3,CASSPTGNTGELFF
TRBV5-5,CASRRDGQGSNQPQHF
TRBV10-1,CASRTRTLVNTEAFF
TRBV24-1,CATSREGPDEKLFF
TRBV5-6,CASSLWQGVTQPQHF
TRBV11-3,CASSPPDYNEQFF
TRBV11-2,CASSYKGGNTEAFF
TRBV3-1/TRBV3-2,CASSQGREWGYTF
TRBV10-2,CASREGVNRYTF
TRBV3-1/TRBV3-2,CASSSRRGTEAFF
TRBV7-9,CASSLSLAGAYNEQFF
TRBV5-5,CASSLGLAVRTDTQYF
TRBV2,CASTGRSGGTDTQYF
TRBV27,CASSRDRENTF
TRBV28,CASSATYEQYF
TRBV28,CASSLGGRAEQPQHF
TRBV5-4,CASSLSGYEQYF
TRBV6-2/TRBV6-3,CASSSPTWTSGRVYF
TRBV18,CASSLAGTGVGYTF
TRBV11-2,CASSLERVRNSPLHF
TRBV11-3,CASSITPQAYEQYF
TRBV7-9,CASSLLTGVATNEKLFF
TRBV28,CASSPGPFSGNTIYF
TRBV28,CASSLPVGASTEAFF
TRBV28,CASSLVEDSYGYTF
TRBV18,CASSLGGTATEAFF
TRBV24-1,CATSPWEGTGGFTGELFF
TRBV11-2,CASSLVTGLARGNEQFF
TRBV28,CASSWTGRVNQYF
TRBV6-5,CASSLRVFDSEQYF
TRBV7-6,CASSLVPVGTGDAYGYTF
TRBV19,CASSPGQGISYNSPLHF